These 2 T cell receptor beta chains came from one sample sequenced in a study of yellow fever vaccine responses in identical twins. TCRdb reanalysed the RT-PCR reads using MiXCR and keeps one entry per CDR3 protein. The sample lists roughly 20,000 distinct CDR3 sequences; approximately 68% were seen once. This specimen consisted of T cells from blood (PBMCs), unsorted or a sorted subset (not recorded which), obtained before or after yellow fever vaccination (not recorded which). The receptors were gathered from a woman between 18 and 30 years old who received the yellow fever vaccine.

The gene calls are TRBV29-1 and TRBJ1-3; D unclear. Germline V gives CDR1 SQVTM, CDR2 ANQGSEA. The ends were cut back, 6 bases at V and 2 bases at J, with 11 bases in the middle. The length of the CDR3 is 13 residues. Here the CDR3 DNA reads TGCAGCGTGGCTGCGACAACTGGAAACACCATATATTTT. It translates to CSVAATTGNTIYF.

This chain links TRBV18 with TRBJ2-3; possible D gene TRBD2, 6 bases. This CDR3 spans 16 amino acids. Germline values: CDR1 KGHSH, CDR2 LQKENI. V shed 2 bases and J shed 5 bases, with 17 bases lying between them. CDR3 in amino acids: CASSPLAVPREDTQYF. The CDR3 nucleotides read TGTGCCAGCTCACCATTAGCGGTTCCGAGGGAAGATACGCAGTATTTT. Using reference TRBV18 and TRBJ2-3 for the parts outside the CDR3, the full variable domain is NAGVMQNPRHLVRRRGQEARLRCSPMKGHSHVYWYRQLPEEGLKFMVYLQKENIIDESGMPKERFSAEFPKEGPSILRIQQVVRGDSAAYFCASSPLAVPREDTQYFGPGTRLTVL.